This T cell receptor beta chain came from a study of Ad26.COV2.S vaccination and SARS-CoV-2 variants. General study results and limits: Higher spike-specific TCR breadth was found in vaccine recipients than in placebo recipients.

Treatment described: some 20 received Ad26.COV2.S at low or high dose, single or two shots; about 5 received placebo; per-sample allocation not given. Each sample was drawn 63 days after the first injection (of vaccine or placebo). The CDR3 has 15 amino acids. Germline CDR1 SGHTA, CDR2 FQGNSA. Trimming cost V 2 bases and J 6 bases, with 16 bases left between them. Generated by immunoSEQ multiplex PCR, the TCRdb table keeps only in-frame clones and is missing some. Among about 350,000 clones listed, around 89% were seen once. With respect to this clone: Its antigen remains unidentified.

V and J are TRBV7-2 and TRBJ1-2; D is unresolved. Material: peripheral blood, obtained in a trial of Ad26.COV2.S vaccine versus placebo. The sequence was collected from a person aged 18 to 59 who received the Ad26.COV2.S COVID-19 vaccine or a placebo. The CDR3 nucleotides are TGTGCCAGCAGCTTATTATTAGGAGAAGGAGATGGCTACACCTTC. This codes for CASSLLLGEGDGYTF. Supplemented by reference TRBV7-2 and TRBJ1-2, the full variable domain reads GAGVSQSPSNKVTEKGKDVELRCDPISGHTALYWYRQSLGQGLEFLIYFQGNSAPDKSGLPSDRFSAERTGGSVSTLTIQRTQQEDSAVYLCASSLLLGEGDGYTFGSGTRLTVV.